Presented here are 6 T cell receptor beta chains from one specimen sequenced in a study of blood T cell repertoires in COVID-19. Only in-frame clones appear in the TCRdb table, and some are missing; sequencing was by immunoSEQ multiplex PCR. The repertoire holds under 300,000 clones, with around nine tenths as singletons. Specimen: peripheral blood. The receptors shown here come from a woman between 65 and 79 years old with active or convalescent COVID-19.

The genes are TRBV4-1 and TRBJ2-5; 8 nucleotides agree with TRBD2. Germline assignment: CDR1 MGHRA and CDR2 YSYEKL. The length of the CDR3 is 14 residues. J gave up 4 bases and V 1 base, and 2 bases lay outside the gene matches. CDR3 DNA sequence: TGCGCCAGCAGCCAAGGGACTAGCCGAGAGACCCAGTACTTC. This translates into CASSQGTSRETQYF.

V usage is TRBV18 and J usage is TRBJ1-4; 7 nucleotides agree with TRBD1. The CDR3 covers 17 residues. V lost 2 bases, J lost 8 bases, and 14 bases stayed unmatched. In germline, CDR1 is KGHSH, CDR2 LQKENI. Here the CDR3 DNA reads TGTGCCAGCTCACCAGACAGGGTTCAAATAAGCGGGGAAAAACTGTTTTTT. Translating it yields CASSPDRVQISGEKLFF.

This clone occurred once. At one boundary the junction diverges from the germline segment, which might be a read error. The genes are TRBV2 and TRBJ1-1; 7 bases line up with TRBD1. There are 13 residues in the CDR3. Germline lookup yields CDR1 SNHLY and CDR2 FYNNEI. Here the CDR3 DNA reads TGTGCCAGCAGTGGTGGAAGGACAGGCTCGGGACTCTTT. This codes for CASSGGRTGSGLF. Together with reference TRBV2 and TRBJ1-1, the CDR3 gives the full variable domain: EPEVTQTPSHQVTQMGQEVILRCVPISNHLYFYWYRQILGQKVEFLVSFYNNEISEKSEIFDDQFSVERPDGSNFTLKIRSTKLEDSAMYFCASSGGRTGSGLFGQGTRLTVV.

The chain employs TRBV11-2 and TRBJ2-7; 12 bases align to TRBD2. This CDR3 is 16 amino acids long. Germline trimming cut 5 bases from V and 6 bases from J; bases unmatched to any gene: 11. Germline CDR1 and CDR2: SGHAT and FQNNGV. CDR3 sequence reads: CASSPQPGLAGLEQYF. The CDR3 coding sequence is TGTGCCAGCAGCCCCCAGCCGGGACTAGCGGGTCTCGAGCAGTACTTC.

This chain links TRBV7-2 with TRBJ2-2; D is uncertain. The V gene lost 3 bases and the J gene lost 1 base, with 9 bases spanning the gap. This CDR3 is built from 15 residues. The V gene's germline CDR1 is SGHTA and CDR2 FQGNSA. As DNA, the CDR3 is TGTGCCAGCAGCTTCCTCCCACAGAACACCGGGGAGCTGTTTTTT. Its translation: CASSFLPQNTGELFF.

The rearrangement links TRBV4-2 to TRBJ1-1; D gene ambiguous. V lost 0 bases and J 0 bases, leaving 11 bases between the germline ends. The CDR3 length is 16 residues. Per the germline V gene, CDR1 is LGHNA and CDR2 is YNFKEQ. CDR3 amino acids: CASSQDGEVLNTEAFF. The CDR3 DNA reads as TGTGCCAGCAGCCAAGATGGGGAGGTTTTGAACACTGAAGCTTTCTTT.